A single sample gave rise to the 10 T cell receptor beta chains below, sequenced in a study of blood T cell repertoires in COVID-19 (dated by TCRdb to 2018 to 2021). Library prep was done by the immunoSEQ multiplex PCR assay. The table comes from immuneACCESS by way of TCRdb, which keeps in-frame sequences with V and J called. Part of the clones is missing from these tables; in studies checked, under half for an unresolved V gene and the rest for unknown reasons. The sample yields under 550,000 clones; roughly 89% were counted once. The ten largest clones add up to roughly 0.76% of the sample. Material for sequencing was peripheral blood. The receptors originated from a man aged 18 to 30 with COVID-19, enrolled during active disease.

Of note for this clone: Other DNA variants within this sample encode the same CDR3. V usage is TRBV2 and J usage is TRBJ2-7; possible D gene TRBD2, 6 bases. The CDR3 is 15 amino acids. The germline V and J ends were trimmed by 2 bases and 4 bases, with 15 bases remaining between them. Germline assignment: CDR1 SNHLY and CDR2 FYNNEI. The CDR3 sequence: CASSERLLGGYEQYF. CDR3 coding DNA: TGTGCCAGCAGTGAACGTTTACTTGGAGGGTACGAGCAGTACTTC.

The chain has TRBV7-9 and TRBJ1-1; the D is unclear. Per germline, CDR1 SEHNR and CDR2 FQNEAQ (reference sequence). This CDR3 is built from 13 residues. V was cut by 3 bases and J by 2 bases, with 7 bases left in between. Written as DNA, the CDR3 is TGTGCCAGCAGCTTTGTGACTAACACTGAAGCTTTCTTT. Translated, it gives CASSFVTNTEAFF. The full variable domain, in which reference TRBV7-9 and TRBJ1-1 provide the parts outside the CDR3, is DTGVSQNPRHKITKRGQNVTFRCDPISEHNRLYWYRQTLGQGPEFLTYFQNEAQLEKSRLLSDRFSAERPKGSFSTLEIQRTEQGDSAMYLCASSFVTNTEAFFGQGTRLTVV.

V and J are TRBV19 and TRBJ2-7; the match to TRBD2 covers 11 bases. The V gene's germline CDR1 is LNHDA and CDR2 SQIVND (reference sequence). The CDR3 sequence is 15 residues long. V lost 5 bases and J lost 0; bases outside the gene matches: 3. The DNA for the CDR3 is TGTGCCAGTAGTTCGGGACTAGCGGACTCCTACGAGCAGTACTTC. This translates into CASSSGLADSYEQYF.

The rearrangement links TRBV5-1 to TRBJ2-2; D remains unclear. Trimming left V 6 bases short and J 0 bases short, with 9 bases between. Per the germline V gene, CDR1 is SGHRS and CDR2 is YFSETQ. CDR3 length equals 14 residues. Written as DNA, the CDR3 is TGCGCCAGCAATTCCTTAGCGAACACCGGGGAGCTGTTTTTT. It specifies CASNSLANTGELFF.

This chain links TRBV10-3 with TRBJ2-2; D uncertain. Germline loops: CDR1 ENHRY, CDR2 SYGVKD. The CDR3 is 12 amino acids. Trimming removed 0 bases from V and 6 bases from J, with 2 bases in between. The CDR3 DNA reads as TGTGCCATCAGTGAGTCCTCCGGGGAGCTGTTTTTT. Translated, it gives CAISESSGELFF.

The chain combines TRBV3-1 (or the pseudogene TRBV3-2) with TRBJ2-5; no clear D gene. Germline V gives CDR1 LGHDT, CDR2 YNNKEL (reference sequence). V lost 1 base, J lost 5 bases, and 8 bases lay in between. The CDR3 extends over 13 amino acids. CDR3 sequence (DNA): TGTGCCAGCAGCCAAGGGGCCTGGGAGACCCAGTACTTC. Protein product: CASSQGAWETQYF.

The V gene is TRBV19, the J gene TRBJ1-2; D gene ambiguous. The CDR3 contains 12 residues. From germline, CDR1 is LNHDA and CDR2 SQIVND (reference sequence). Between the trimmed V and J ends, which lost 3 bases and 8 bases, there was a span of 10 bases. In DNA form, the CDR3 reads TGTGCCAGTAGTATGAGTACCGGGGGCTACACCTTC. The encoded protein is CASSMSTGGYTF.

This chain connects TRBV7-9 to TRBJ2-1; perhaps TRBD2 as D (6 bases). The CDR3 totals 13 residues. Germline lookup yields CDR1 SEHNR and CDR2 FQNEAQ (reference sequence). The V end lost 2 bases, the J end lost 9 bases, and 11 bases lay between the germline ends. Here the CDR3 reads CASSLSGRGEQFF. The CDR3 DNA reads as TGTGCCAGCAGCTTATCCGGGAGAGGTGAGCAGTTCTTC.

V is TRBV29-1 and J is TRBJ2-1; D perhaps matches TRBD2 (5 bases). The V end was cut by 5 bases, the J end by 1 base, with 12 bases between. Germline assignment: CDR1 SQVTM and CDR2 ANQGSEA. This CDR3 comprises 14 residues. This chain's CDR3 is CSVSSGSSYNEQFF. The DNA for the CDR3 is TGCAGCGTTTCTTCGGGATCGTCCTACAATGAGCAGTTCTTC.

The V call is TRBV3-1 (or the pseudogene TRBV3-2), the J call TRBJ1-1, with D possibly being TRBD1 (6 bases). CDR3 length: 15 residues. V was clipped by 3 bases and J by 6 bases, with 17 bases between them. Germline V gives CDR1 LGHDT, CDR2 YNNKEL (reference sequence). The CDR3 protein is CASSQANHRVSEAFF. CDR3 nucleotide sequence: TGTGCCAGCAGCCAGGCAAATCACAGGGTCTCTGAAGCTTTCTTT.